Included here is one T cell receptor (beta chain) sequence, with context. What it recognizes is unknown. Healthy bone marrow donors made up the cohort. These data belong to a study of cytomegalovirus exposure and HLA in healthy donors. Overall study context: An earlier analysis found fewer than 120 million unique TCR beta sequences from about 190 million T cells. Whole-study findings and limits: Follow-up analysis later connected one missense variant in DCLRE1C with trimming of TCR beta V- and J-genes. Prediction of most subjects' HLA-A and HLA-B alleles by TCR beta sequences was reportedly accurate.

The PCR contained 60 Vbeta and 13 Jbeta primers. Sequenced by immunoSEQ multiplex PCR; TCRdb stores in-frame clones only, minus some. The sample gives about 200,000 clones, around 79% of which show up once; about 2% is in the top ten. The CDR3 sequence is 16 residues long. Germline-derived CDR1 and CDR2 are SGHTA and FQGNSA. The V gene lost 4 bases and the J gene lost 12 bases, with 28 bases spanning the gap. The sequenced material came from PBMCs. The gene calls are TRBV7-2 and TRBJ2-7, with D tentatively TRBD1 (6 bases). This receptor was identified in a male donor in good health and CMV-seronegative. The CDR3 DNA reads as TGTGCCAGCAGCTCTGGAACAACAGGGTGGATACCGAGGTGGTACTTC. Translated, it gives CASSSGTTGWIPRWYF.